The 20 T cell receptor beta chains presented below share a single source sample, sequenced in a study of cytomegalovirus exposure and HLA in healthy donors (TCRdb year 2017). The method was the immunoSEQ multiplex PCR assay. For the multiplex PCR, a mixture combining 60 forward primers for TCR Vbeta segments and 13 reverse primers for TCR Jbeta segments was used. Held by TCRdb, this immuneACCESS table contains in-frame sequences only and omits some clones. Under half of the omission traces to an unresolved V gene where checked; the cause of the rest is unknown. The sample table contains 60,000 to 85,000 clones; only one count was recorded for around 70% of them. 11% of the sample is held by the ten biggest clonotypes. The sequencing input was PBMCs. These receptor sequences come from a human donor in good health.

The chain uses TRBV27 and TRBJ2-3; 9 nucleotides align to TRBD1. The CDR3 sequence is 14 residues long. Germline-derived CDR1 and CDR2 are MNHEY and SMNVEV (reference sequence). J gave up 3 bases and V 8 bases, and 6 bases lay outside the gene matches. CDR3 sequence: CASADRGWTDTQYF. CDR3 bases: TGTGCCAGCGCCGACAGGGGGTGGACAGATACGCAGTATTTT.

The chain employs TRBV9 and TRBJ2-1; 11 bases match TRBD2. The germline gives CDR1 SGDLS, CDR2 YYNGEE. The J segment lost 0 bases and the V segment lost 0 bases, leaving 8 bases of the junction unmatched. The CDR3 extends over 19 amino acids. The CDR3 spells CASSVVLAGGPSSYNEQFF. DNA for the CDR3: TGTGCCAGCAGCGTAGTCCTAGCGGGAGGCCCAAGCTCCTACAATGAGCAGTTCTTC.

The V gene is TRBV6-5, the J gene TRBJ1-1, with 7 positions matching TRBD1. V lost 5 bases and J lost 3; bases outside the gene matches: 6. The germline V gene encodes CDR1 MNHEY and CDR2 SVGAGI. This CDR3 comprises 14 residues. CDR3 sequence: CASSPPGQHTEAFF. The CDR3 DNA reads as TGTGCCAGCAGTCCCCCGGGACAGCACACTGAAGCTTTCTTT.

V gene TRBV18 combines with J gene TRBJ1-3; D is perhaps TRBD1 (5 bases). V was shortened by 4 bases and J by 4 bases, with 11 bases between the two germline ends. Looked up from germline, CDR1 is KGHSH and CDR2 is LQKENI. The CDR3 runs to 14 residues. The CDR3 is CASSLQGSGNTIYF. In nucleotides, the CDR3 is TGTGCCAGCTCACTTCAGGGATCCGGAAACACCATATATTTT.

The CDR3 DNA sequence: TGTGCCAGCAGCTTAGCGAACAGAGAAGCTTTCTTT. It yields the protein CASSLANREAFF. This sequence joins TRBV7-8 and TRBJ1-1; no clear D gene. Trimming removed 0 bases at V and 8 bases at J, with 7 bases between. The V gene's germline CDR1 is SGHVS and CDR2 FQNEAQ. The CDR3 sequence is 12 residues long.

This sequence joins TRBV10-3 and TRBJ2-3; D ambiguous. Trimming took off 0 bases at V and 2 bases at J, with 12 bases between the two ends. The CDR3 runs 16 residues. Germline V lookup: CDR1 ENHRY, CDR2 SYGVKD. CDR3 in amino acids: CAISESGRSLTDTQYF. CDR3 bases: TGTGCCATCAGTGAGTCTGGCCGGAGCCTCACAGATACGCAGTATTTT.

A few counts support this clone. This sequence joins TRBV7-2 and TRBJ1-5; the match to TRBD1 covers 7 bases. V shed 3 bases, J shed 5 bases, and the junction held 4 bases outside the gene matches. Germline V gene lookup returns CDR1 SGHTA and CDR2 FQGNSA. The CDR3 consists of 14 residues. CDR3 DNA: TGTGCCAGCAGCTTGGTACAGGGGTATCAGCCCCAGCATTTT. Encoded protein: CASSLVQGYQPQHF.

The chain recombines TRBV10-3 with TRBJ1-3; D uncertain. Trimming removed 4 bases at V and 0 bases at J, with 16 bases between. Germline CDR1 ENHRY, CDR2 SYGVKD. This CDR3 contains 17 residues. This CDR3 is CAISGQAAIFSGNTIYF. CDR3 sequence (DNA): TGTGCCATCAGTGGTCAGGCAGCCATATTCTCTGGAAACACCATATATTTT.

In this sample, this clone turned up a few times. The V gene is TRBV11-2, the J gene TRBJ1-5; a possible D gene is TRBD1 (5 bases). This CDR3 comprises 13 residues. Trimming pared 2 bases from V and 6 bases from J, leaving 8 bases between. Germline V CDR1 and CDR2: SGHAT, FQNNGV. The CDR3 loop reads CASSLKGIQPQHF. CDR3 coding DNA: TGTGCCAGCAGCTTAAAGGGGATTCAGCCCCAGCATTTT.

This clone was counted only a few times. V usage is TRBV28 and J usage is TRBJ2-1; the D gene is possibly TRBD2 (5 bases). The V end was cut by 10 bases, the J end by 7 bases, with 17 bases between. The CDR3 extends over 13 amino acids. CDR1 is MDHEN and CDR2 is SYDVKM in the germline V gene. In nucleotides, the CDR3 is TGTGCCATCTCGGGTCCGGGGTTGAATGAGCAGTTCTTC. It encodes CAISGPGLNEQFF.

J is TRBJ1-5 and V is TRBV4-1; a weak D match, TRBD1 (5 bases). Germline-derived CDR1 and CDR2 are MGHRA and YSYEKL. V was shortened by 0 bases and J by 4 bases, with 13 bases between the two germline ends. The CDR3 is made up of 16 amino acids. The CDR3 bases are TGCGCCAGCAGCCAAGAGGTCGGGGGTTGGAATCAGCCCCAGCATTTT. Encoded protein: CASSQEVGGWNQPQHF.

This chain uses TRBV5-4 with TRBJ2-3, with TRBD2 matching over 8 bases. The ends lost 1 base at V and 0 bases at J; junction bases unmatched: 1. The V gene's germline CDR1 is SGHNT and CDR2 YYREEE (reference sequence). This CDR3 has 15 amino acids. The CDR3 DNA is TGTGCCAGCAGCTTGACTAGCGGAAGCACAGATACGCAGTATTTT. Translated: CASSLTSGSTDTQYF.

This clone was seen a single time. The V gene is TRBV30, the J gene TRBJ2-7, with TRBD1 matching over 11 bases. V lost 0 bases and J lost 2; bases outside the gene matches: 18. Per germline, CDR1 GTSNPN and CDR2 SVGIG (reference sequence). The CDR3 is made up of 20 amino acids. The CDR3 reads CAWSVSRTGGGGGLPYEQYF. CDR3 nucleotides: TGTGCCTGGAGTGTATCTCGGACAGGGGGCGGAGGGGGGCTTCCCTACGAGCAGTACTTC.

The chain recombines TRBV28 with TRBJ2-2; TRBD2 matches 9 bases. The V segment lost 7 bases and the J segment 7 bases; nucleotides outside the gene matches: 13. Germline V gives CDR1 MDHEN, CDR2 SYDVKM. This CDR3 has 16 amino acids. CDR3 sequence reads: CASTRRGTSRFGELFF. For the CDR3, the DNA is TGTGCCAGCACACGGAGGGGGACTAGCCGATTCGGGGAGCTGTTTTTT.

V usage is TRBV6-6 and J usage is TRBJ1-5, with D possibly TRBD1 on 6 matching bases. The ends were cut back, 11 bases at V and 0 bases at J, with 11 bases in the middle. The CDR3 is 13 amino acids. Germline CDR1 is MNHNY and CDR2 is SVGAGI (reference sequence). This chain's CDR3 is CAGGADSNQPQHF. The CDR3 bases are TGTGCCGGGGGGGCAGATAGCAATCAGCCCCAGCATTTT.

The gene calls are TRBV6-5 and TRBJ2-1, with D perhaps TRBD1 (6 bases). Trimming left V 9 bases short and J 2 bases short, with 11 bases between. Germline V gene data show CDR1 as MNHEY and CDR2 as SVGAGI. The CDR3 runs to 13 residues. CDR3 protein: CASKQGTYNEQFF. CDR3 bases: TGTGCCAGTAAACAGGGCACCTACAATGAGCAGTTCTTC.

The V call is TRBV5-1, the J call TRBJ2-5; no clear D gene. The CDR3 length is 15 residues. Trimming cost V 0 bases and J 4 bases, with 13 bases left between them. Germline CDR1 is SGHRS and CDR2 is YFSETQ. In DNA, the CDR3 is TGCGCCAGCAGCTTGGGAGGTCAGAGAGGAGAGACCCAGTACTTC. Amino acids: CASSLGGQRGETQYF.

J is TRBJ2-7 and V is TRBV19; 8 bases align to TRBD1. CDR3 length equals 14 residues. The V segment lost 1 base and the J segment 10 bases; nucleotides outside the gene matches: 9. The germline gives CDR1 LNHDA, CDR2 SQIVND (reference sequence). The CDR3 loop is CASSIGGQGKNQYF. The CDR3 nucleotides are TGTGCCAGTAGTATAGGTGGACAGGGAAAGAACCAGTACTTC.

This rearrangement joins TRBV5-1 to TRBJ2-7; 7 nucleotides align to TRBD2. CDR1 is SGHRS, CDR2 YFSETQ, per germline. The CDR3 length is 16 residues. The V gene end was trimmed by 1 base and the J gene end by 3 bases; junction bases not matched to a gene: 10. CDR3 protein: CASSLYGLADGYEQYF. The CDR3 nucleotides read TGCGCCAGCAGCTTGTACGGGCTAGCGGACGGCTACGAGCAGTACTTC. Using reference TRBV5-1 and TRBJ2-7 for the parts outside the CDR3, the full variable domain is KAGVTQTPRYLIKTRGQQVTLSCSPISGHRSVSWYQQTPGQGLQFLFEYFSETQRNKGNFPGRFSGRQFSNSRSEMNVSTLELGDSALYLCASSLYGLADGYEQYFGPGTRLTVT.

This rearrangement joins TRBV6-6 to TRBJ2-1; the match to TRBD2 covers 9 bases. The trim removed 6 bases at V and 4 bases at J, leaving 7 bases unmatched. Germline CDR1 and CDR2: MNHNY and SVGAGI (reference sequence). The CDR3 consists of 15 residues. CDR3 amino acids: CASSLGLALYNEQFF. CDR3 nucleotide sequence: TGTGCCAGCAGCCTCGGACTAGCGCTTTACAATGAGCAGTTCTTC.